The 18 T cell receptor beta chains below come from one sample, sequenced in a study of cytomegalovirus exposure and HLA in healthy donors. The PCR made use of 60 Vbeta and 13 Jbeta primers. Repertoires were generated with immunoSEQ multiplex PCR, while TCRdb's copy carries only in-frame clones and drops some. The sample consists of approximately 180,000 clones, roughly 79% of them appearing once. Sequencing was performed on PBMCs. The origin of the receptors is a woman between 18 and 29 years old in good health and CMV-seropositive.

This clone was observed a single time. This chain connects TRBV18 to TRBJ2-1; maybe TRBD2 (6 bases). The CDR3 loop spans 15 amino acids. Trimming cost V 3 bases and J 5 bases, with 14 bases left between them. CDR1 is KGHSH and CDR2 is LQKENI in the germline V gene. CDR3 in amino acids: CASSPPGAKNNEQFF. CDR3 DNA: TGTGCCAGCTCACCTCCGGGAGCTAAAAACAATGAGCAGTTCTTC.

This clone occurred once. The chain joins TRBV4-2 to TRBJ2-1, with D perhaps TRBD2 (6 bases). The CDR3 covers 15 residues. V gave up 4 bases and J gave up 9 bases, with 19 bases separating them. The V gene's germline CDR1 is LGHNA and CDR2 YNFKEQ. The CDR3 is CASSPTEIRAGEQFF. Here the CDR3 DNA reads TGTGCCAGCAGCCCAACCGAGATACGAGCGGGTGAGCAGTTCTTC.

This sequence joins TRBV5-6 and TRBJ2-7, with 7 bases that match TRBD2. The V segment lost 3 bases and the J segment 4 bases; nucleotides outside the gene matches: 7. Germline values: CDR1 SGHDT, CDR2 YYEEEE. CDR3 length equals 14 residues. CDR3 loop: CASSWDQRDYEQYF. The CDR3, as DNA: TGTGCCAGCAGCTGGGACCAGCGGGATTACGAGCAGTACTTC.

This chain joins TRBV7-8 and TRBJ2-5, with TRBD1 matching over 9 bases. Germline CDR1 and CDR2: SGHVS and FQNEAQ. The CDR3 is 15 amino acids. Trimming cost V 4 bases and J 5 bases; bases outside gene matches: 8. CDR3 sequence (DNA): TGTGCCAGCAGCTCCGGGACAGGGTCCTCGGAGACCCAGTACTTC. Residues: CASSSGTGSSETQYF.

The CDR3 reads CASSWRAEKLFF. As DNA, the CDR3 is TGTGCCAGCAGCTGGCGGGCTGAAAAACTGTTTTTT. The V call is TRBV11-2, the J call TRBJ1-4; D not resolved. Germline CDR1 SGHAT, CDR2 FQNNGV. The CDR3 contains 12 residues. The germline V and J ends were trimmed by 4 bases and 7 bases, with 7 bases remaining between them.

The chain is built from TRBV27 and TRBJ2-5; 7 bases are shared with TRBD1. The CDR3 runs 15 residues. Germline loops: CDR1 MNHEY, CDR2 SMNVEV (reference sequence). Losses at the gene ends were 5 bases for V and 5 bases for J; bases not matched to a gene: 11. CDR3 bases: TGTGCCAGCAGTGTTAACAGGGGCCTCGGGGAGACCCAGTACTTC. Translating gives CASSVNRGLGETQYF.

This chain uses TRBV5-1 with TRBJ2-1, with D tentatively TRBD2 (5 bases). Per germline, CDR1 SGHRS and CDR2 YFSETQ. V was shortened by 0 bases and J by 6 bases, with 7 bases between the two germline ends. This CDR3 is built from 13 residues. The CDR3 protein is CASSLVGVNEQFF. The DNA for the CDR3 is TGCGCCAGCAGCTTGGTCGGGGTCAATGAGCAGTTCTTC.

This chain connects TRBV4-1 to TRBJ1-3; a weak D match, TRBD1 (5 bases). Trimming cost V 6 bases and J 2 bases, with 14 bases left between them. CDR1 is MGHRA and CDR2 is YSYEKL in the germline V gene. This CDR3 has 15 residues. The CDR3 nucleotides are TGCGCCAGCAGTCAGGGTAGGGATCCTGGAAACACCATATATTTT. Translation gives CASSQGRDPGNTIYF.

Only a few counts were recorded for this clone. The junction departs from the called germline gene at one end, perhaps through a read error. CDR3 in DNA: TGTTCCAGCAGCCCCGCCGACACCACCCGCACAGATACGCAGTATTTT. It is translated as CSSSPADTTRTDTQYF. The J gene is TRBJ2-3, the V gene TRBV7-9; the D is unclear. The CDR3 runs to 16 residues. Germline CDR1 is SEHNR and CDR2 is FQNEAQ (reference sequence).

This CDR3 reads CASSLGDMIYEQYF. CDR3 in DNA: TGTGCCAGCAGCTTGGGGGACATGATCTACGAGCAGTACTTC. This chain joins TRBV7-9 and TRBJ2-7, with D tentatively TRBD1 (6 bases). Looked up from germline, CDR1 is SEHNR and CDR2 is FQNEAQ (reference sequence). The CDR3 has 14 residues. V shed 3 bases and J shed 3 bases, with 12 bases lying between them.

V gene TRBV21-1 combines with J gene TRBJ1-1. TRBV21-1 is labeled a pseudogene. This CDR3 comprises 12 residues. CDR3 bases: TGTGCCAGCAGCAAAGAGTGGGGGGGGGCTTTCTTT. Residues: CASSKEWGGAFF.

The chain couples TRBV5-1 to TRBJ2-1; 14 bases line up with TRBD2. The V and J ends lost 4 bases and 9 bases, in that order; junction bases with no gene match: 9. Germline CDR1 SGHRS, CDR2 YFSETQ. CDR3 length equals 16 residues. CDR3 sequence: CASSLMTSGGAGEQFF. The CDR3 DNA is TGCGCCAGCAGCCTCATGACTAGCGGGGGGGCGGGTGAGCAGTTCTTC.

The rearrangement links TRBV9 to TRBJ1-2; D perhaps matches TRBD1 (5 bases). Germline CDR1 and CDR2: SGDLS and YYNGEE. The CDR3 has 16 amino acids. Trimming pared 3 bases from V and 1 base from J, leaving 16 bases between. CDR3 in DNA: TGTGCCAGCAGCGCGGACACCACTCCCCTTAACTATGGCTACACCTTC. Amino acid sequence: CASSADTTPLNYGYTF.

The V gene is TRBV23-1, the J gene TRBJ2-5, with TRBD1 matching 10 bases. TRBV23-1 is an ORF, with its function uncertain. J was trimmed by 2 bases and V by 10 bases; bases with no gene match: 10. The CDR3 length is 15 residues. For the CDR3, the DNA is TGCGCCAAACATGCCGGGACAGGGGAACAAGAGACCCAGTACTTC. Protein product: CAKHAGTGEQETQYF.

Here the CDR3 reads CASSREQGPSPLHF. The DNA of the CDR3 is TGTGCCAGCAGTCGCGAACAGGGGCCTTCACCCCTCCACTTT. The chain has TRBV6-6 and TRBJ1-6, with 7 nucleotides matching TRBD1. The ends lost 5 bases at V and 9 bases at J; junction bases unmatched: 7. Germline V gene sequence: CDR1 MNHNY, CDR2 SVGAGI (reference sequence). There are 14 residues in the CDR3.

This chain links TRBV7-9 with TRBJ1-5, with D unclear. This CDR3 is 15 amino acids long. Germline values: CDR1 SEHNR, CDR2 FQNEAQ (reference sequence). The V end lost 5 bases, the J end lost 0 bases, and 11 bases lay between the germline ends. The CDR3 spells CASSLEGYSNQPQHF. CDR3 DNA: TGTGCCAGCAGCCTCGAGGGTTATAGCAATCAGCCCCAGCATTTT.

This chain connects TRBV28 to TRBJ1-2; D ambiguous. The germline gives CDR1 MDHEN, CDR2 SYDVKM. The CDR3 is made up of 12 amino acids. V gave up 3 bases and J gave up 2 bases, with 4 bases separating them. CDR3 nucleotide sequence: TGTGCCAGCAGTTTTGTAAACTATGGCTACACCTTC. Amino acids: CASSFVNYGYTF.

The chain employs TRBV29-1 and TRBJ1-1; the match to TRBD1 covers 8 bases. In germline, CDR1 is SQVTM, CDR2 ANQGSEA. The V segment lost 3 bases and the J segment 4 bases; nucleotides outside the gene matches: 7. The CDR3 covers 14 residues. CDR3 loop: CSVETTGGGTEAFF. For the CDR3, the DNA is TGCAGCGTTGAGACTACAGGGGGGGGCACTGAAGCTTTCTTT.